Below, 9 T cell receptor beta chains from the same sample are listed, as sequenced in a study of human CD8 memory T cell subsets. Libraries for TCR beta were constructed using UMI-labeled 5' RACE. TCRdb reworked the 5' RACE reads into one entry per CDR3 protein, no DNA. The specimen's table records about 18,000 distinct CDR3 sequences. Sequencing was performed on CD8+ T cells from PBMCs. The receptors originated from a human donor in good health.

This clonotype is deemed medium-sized by its frequency. The chain has TRBV18 and TRBJ1-2; TCRdb proposes TRBD1, but this gene call is untestable without DNA. There are 18 residues in the CDR3. Germline assignment: CDR1 KGHSH and CDR2 LQKENI. The CDR3 protein is CASSPRYGAELSNYGYTF.

The chain couples TRBV7-7 to TRBJ1-1; the D call from TCRdb, TRBD1, cannot be confirmed without DNA. The CDR3 contains 16 residues. Germline V gene lookup returns CDR1 SSHAT and CDR2 FNYEAQ (reference sequence). This CDR3 reads CASSPRPGQGRAEAFF.

The rearrangement joins TRBV4-1 to TRBJ2-1; there is no DNA to check the TCRdb D call of TRBD1. Per germline, CDR1 MGHRA and CDR2 YSYEKL. This CDR3 spans 16 amino acids. The CDR3 sequence: CASSSLPTGLGDEQFF.

V and J are TRBV5-1 and TRBJ2-1. Germline V gives CDR1 SGHRS, CDR2 YFSETQ. The CDR3 consists of 15 residues. CDR3 loop: CASSLMWGSYNEQFF.

This clonotype is medium-sized (0.01 to 0.1%) by frequency. This chain uses TRBV5-1 with TRBJ2-5; the D call of TRBD2 rests on TCRdb alone, since no DNA is present to check it. Germline values: CDR1 SGHRS, CDR2 YFSETQ. The CDR3 loop spans 18 amino acids. The CDR3 loop is CASSFRSDLRRPQETQYF.

This chain joins TRBV7-3 and TRBJ2-7; no DNA is available, so the TRBD1 call from TCRdb remains unchecked. CDR3 length equals 13 residues. The germline V gene has CDR1 SGHTA and CDR2 FQGTGA. The chain's CDR3 is CASSPLQGSEQYF.

This clonotype ranks as medium-sized in terms of frequency. The chain carries TRBV29-1 and TRBJ1-1. The CDR3 length is 11 residues. Germline V gene lookup returns CDR1 SQVTM and CDR2 ANQGSEA. The CDR3 here is CSVEENTEAFF.

This chain joins TRBV11-2 and TRBJ1-3; the D call of TRBD1 rests on TCRdb alone, since no DNA is present to check it. CDR1 and CDR2 from the germline V gene are SGHAT and FQNNGV. The CDR3 totals 16 residues. CDR3 in amino acids: CASSSTTGGFGNTIYF.

J is TRBJ2-7 and V is TRBV28; TCRdb calls TRBD1, which cannot be checked without DNA. Germline lookup yields CDR1 MDHEN and CDR2 SYDVKM. The CDR3 spans 14 residues. CDR3 amino acids: CASGRWGGVYEQYF. Complete variable domain (other parts from reference TRBV28 and TRBJ2-7): DVKVTQSSRYLVKRTGEKVFLECVQDMDHENMFWYRQDPGLGLRLIYFSYDVKMKEKGDIPEGYSVSREKKERFSLILESASTNQTSMYLCASGRWGGVYEQYFGPGTRLTVT.